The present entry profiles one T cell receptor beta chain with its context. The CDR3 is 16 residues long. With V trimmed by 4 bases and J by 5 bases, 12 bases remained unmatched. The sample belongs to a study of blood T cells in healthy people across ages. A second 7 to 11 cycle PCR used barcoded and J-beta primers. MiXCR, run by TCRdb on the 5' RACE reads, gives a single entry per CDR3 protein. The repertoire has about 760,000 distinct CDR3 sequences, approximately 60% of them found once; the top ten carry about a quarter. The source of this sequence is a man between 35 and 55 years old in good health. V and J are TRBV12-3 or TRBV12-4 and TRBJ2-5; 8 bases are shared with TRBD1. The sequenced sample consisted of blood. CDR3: CASSSGTGRGVETQYF. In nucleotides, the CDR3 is TGTGCCAGCAGTTCCGGGACAGGCCGTGGTGTGGAGACCCAGTACTTC.